This entry lists 25 T cell receptor beta chains sequenced from one sample in a study of CD8 T cells in ankylosing spondylitis. The antigens of these receptors remain unknown. Via MiXCR, TCRdb re-called the 5' RACE reads, giving one row per CDR3 protein. The sample has fewer than 550,000 distinct CDR3 sequences, approximately 5.3% seen once. General study points: It appeared that ankylosing spondylitis blood was characterized by a TCR beta motif of 8 or 9 highly homologous variants.

Input material: blood, either unsorted or a sorted T cell fraction (not recorded which). The receptors were sampled from a male donor with ankylosing spondylitis.

This clonotype was seen repeatedly, ten times or more. The chain joins TRBV4-2 to TRBJ1-1; no clear D. V shed 1 base and J shed 0 bases, with 12 bases lying between them. The CDR3 is made up of 16 amino acids. Germline V lookup: CDR1 LGHNA, CDR2 YNFKEQ. CDR3 amino acids: CASSQVFVSMNTEAFF. CDR3 in DNA: TGTGCCAGCAGCCAAGTGTTCGTTTCCATGAACACTGAAGCTTTCTTT.

The chain has TRBV30 and TRBJ1-2; D is ambiguous. The CDR3 runs 15 residues. Trimming cost V 0 bases and J 8 bases, with 19 bases left between them. Germline CDR1 is GTSNPN and CDR2 is SVGIG (reference sequence). CDR3 nucleotide sequence: TGTGCCTGGAGTGTACCGGCAGTATCTAATACGGGCTACACCTTC. It is translated as CAWSVPAVSNTGYTF.

This clonotype was seen at least ten times. This CDR3 is CSGGTLPLNEQFF. The CDR3 coding sequence is TGCAGTGGCGGGACTCTACCCCTCAATGAGCAGTTCTTC. V and J are TRBV20-1 and TRBJ2-1; D is perhaps TRBD2 (6 bases). This CDR3 spans 13 amino acids. V was shortened by 7 bases and J by 6 bases, with 16 bases between the two germline ends. Germline CDR1 is DFQATT and CDR2 is SNEGSKA (reference sequence).

A few counts support this clonotype. The chain has TRBV10-3 and TRBJ2-1; 7 nucleotides align to TRBD2. CDR3 size: 16 residues. Germline V CDR1 and CDR2: ENHRY, SYGVKD. Trimming at V came to 4 bases and at J to 3 bases, leaving 9 bases not matched to a gene. The CDR3 reads CAISVSGTGGYNEQFF. The CDR3 DNA reads TGTGCCATCAGTGTCAGCGGGACGGGGGGCTACAATGAGCAGTTCTTC.

This clonotype was found a few times. J is TRBJ2-7 and V is TRBV27; D might be TRBD2 (5 bases). V dropped 0 bases and J dropped 7 bases, with 10 bases sitting between them. Germline V gene sequence: CDR1 MNHEY, CDR2 SMNVEV (reference sequence). This CDR3 region has 13 residues. Here the CDR3 reads CASSLSPRREQYF. The CDR3 DNA sequence: TGTGCCAGCAGTTTATCCCCCCGGAGGGAGCAGTACTTC.

V and J are TRBV3-1 and TRBJ2-6; D gene unclear. V was clipped by 11 bases and J by 12 bases, with 14 bases between them. Looked up from germline, CDR1 is LGHDT and CDR2 is YNNKEL (reference sequence). This CDR3 has 11 residues. The CDR3 region has the DNA TGTGCCTCTCGAGAATCCGGCGTCCTGACTTTC. This codes for CASRESGVLTF.

This clonotype occurred many times. The V and J genes are TRBV5-1 and TRBJ2-5, with 9 bases lining up with TRBD1. J lost 2 bases, V lost 3 bases, and 5 bases had no gene match. The germline V gene has CDR1 SGHRS and CDR2 YFSETQ. This CDR3 spans 15 amino acids. The CDR3 loop is CASSSTGTGQETQYF. The CDR3 coding sequence is TGCGCCAGCAGCTCTACCGGGACAGGGCAAGAGACCCAGTACTTC. Together with reference TRBV5-1 and TRBJ2-5, the CDR3 gives the full variable domain: KAGVTQTPRYLIKTRGQQVTLSCSPISGHRSVSWYQQTPGQGLQFLFEYFSETQRNKGNFPGRFSGRQFSNSRSEMNVSTLELGDSALYLCASSSTGTGQETQYFGPGTRLLVL.

This clonotype was counted at least ten times. This chain links TRBV20-1 with TRBJ1-3; D unclear. CDR1 DFQATT and CDR2 SNEGSKA come from the germline V gene (reference sequence). The CDR3 spans 13 residues. V was shortened by 3 bases and J by 4 bases, with 10 bases between the two germline ends. The DNA of the CDR3 is TGCAGTGCTAGCGAGGTTTTGGGAAACACCATATATTTT. The encoded protein is CSASEVLGNTIYF.

This clonotype came up many times. V and J are TRBV10-3 and TRBJ2-2, with unresolved D. Germline V gives CDR1 ENHRY, CDR2 SYGVKD. The CDR3 consists of 14 residues. Trimming left V 3 bases short and J 0 bases short, with 5 bases between. The CDR3 region has the DNA TGTGCCATCAGTGACACGTCGAACACCGGGGAGCTGTTTTTT. This translates into CAISDTSNTGELFF.

Many counts were recorded for this clonotype. V is TRBV6-5 and J is TRBJ1-1; D may be TRBD1 (6 bases). Germline assignment: CDR1 MNHEY and CDR2 SVGAGI. This CDR3 has 14 amino acids. Deletions cut 3 bases from V and 1 base from J, with 9 bases between. The CDR3 is CASSYLRGNTEAFF. The CDR3 DNA sequence: TGTGCCAGCAGTTATCTCAGGGGGAACACTGAAGCTTTCTTT.

This clonotype was seen repeatedly, ten times or more. It is unclear where the CDR3 begins or ends on the DNA, so no DNA is shown, and the CDR3 is as TCRdb lists it. The chain employs TRBV27 and TRBJ2-1. 12 amino acids form the CDR3, both terminal residues included. The germline CDR1 and CDR2 sequences are MNHEY and SMNVEV (reference sequence). The CDR3 loop reads CASSTSDNEQFF.

This clonotype came up many times. The chain couples TRBV4-3 to TRBJ2-1, with 9 positions matching TRBD2. J gave up 8 bases and V 3 bases, and 11 bases lay outside the gene matches. The CDR3 extends over 16 amino acids. Germline CDR1 reads LGHNA; CDR2 reads YSLEER. CDR3 DNA sequence: TGCGCCAGCAGCCAGGATAGCGGGAGTGGGTTATATGAGCAGTTCTTC. Its translation: CASSQDSGSGLYEQFF.

In this sample, this clonotype turned up many times. J is TRBJ1-5 and V is TRBV6-1; 9 bases align to TRBD1. Looked up from germline, CDR1 is MNHNS and CDR2 is SASEGT. The CDR3 contains 14 residues. J was trimmed by 3 bases and V by 6 bases; bases with no gene match: 3. This chain's CDR3 is CASSGTGYNQPQHF. In DNA form, the CDR3 reads TGTGCCAGCAGCGGGACAGGGTACAATCAGCCCCAGCATTTT.

With regard to this clonotype: A read error may be the cause here, since a much bigger clone is one base away. This CDR3 is missing its conserved last phenylalanine or tryptophan, likely due to a read error. The chain employs TRBV12-3 or TRBV12-4 and TRBJ1-1; D gene uncertain. This CDR3 is 12 amino acids long. Trimming pared 3 bases from V and 0 bases from J, leaving 2 bases between. CDR3 protein: CASSFVNTEAFL. The DNA for the CDR3 is TGTGCCAGCAGTTTTGTGAACACTGAAGCTTTCCTT.

A word on this clonotype: A much larger clone differs from this one at a single base, so this may be a read error. The V call is TRBV20-1, the J call TRBJ1-6, with unresolved D. Per germline, CDR1 DFQATT and CDR2 SNEGSKA (reference sequence). This CDR3 has 13 amino acids. In nucleotides, the CDR3 is TGCAGAGCTAGTCGAATAAACGATTCACCCCTCCACTTT. Protein: CRASRINDSPLHF.

This clonotype was observed a few times. This may come from a read error, since a much larger clone is one base off. The rearrangement uses TRBV20-1 and TRBJ2-1, with 9 bases lining up with TRBD2. CDR1 and CDR2 from the germline V gene are DFQATT and SNEGSKA (reference sequence). CDR3 size: 15 residues. The CDR3 nucleotides read TGCAGTGCTAGAGTTGGCGGGGGGGCCGACAATGGGCAGTTCTTC. This translates into CSARVGGGADNGQFF.

The sample holds many counts of this clonotype. This rearrangement joins TRBV29-1 to TRBJ2-3; 10 bases are shared with TRBD2. The CDR3 extends over 16 amino acids. Trimming took 8 bases from V and 0 from J; bases not matched to a gene: 11. Looked up from germline, CDR1 is SQVTM and CDR2 is ANQGSEA. This CDR3 is CSISGLAGASTDTQYF. As DNA, the CDR3 is TGCAGCATCTCTGGGCTAGCGGGGGCTAGCACAGATACGCAGTATTTT.

This clonotype was observed at least ten times. This chain joins TRBV6-1 and TRBJ2-1, with D possibly TRBD2 on 6 matching bases. CDR3 length: 16 amino acids. CDR1 and CDR2 (germline): MNHNS, SASEGT. V shed 10 bases and J shed 0 bases, with 19 bases lying between them. This CDR3 reads CATRSMAGSSYNEQFF. The CDR3 bases are TGTGCCACGAGGTCCATGGCGGGAAGCTCCTACAATGAGCAGTTCTTC.

This clonotype came up many times. In DNA form, the CDR3 reads TGTGCCAGCAGTCCTCAGTCTTATAATTCACCCCTCCACTTT. This codes for CASSPQSYNSPLHF. The chain carries TRBV28 and TRBJ1-6, with D unresolved. There are 14 residues in the CDR3. V lost 5 bases, J lost 4 bases, and 9 bases lay in between. Germline CDR1 MDHEN, CDR2 SYDVKM.

This clonotype has at least ten counts. This chain uses TRBV12-3 or TRBV12-4 with TRBJ1-1; possible D gene TRBD1, 5 bases. V was trimmed by 5 bases and J by 4 bases, leaving 14 bases between them. The CDR3 spans 14 residues. The CDR3, as DNA: TGTGCCAGCAGTCAGACGGACAAGCGCACTGAAGCTTTCTTT. It specifies CASSQTDKRTEAFF.

This clonotype was seen at least ten times. The chain employs TRBV29-1 and TRBJ2-2; D remains ambiguous. The CDR3 is 13 amino acids. Germline-derived CDR1 and CDR2 are SQVTM and ANQGSEA. Trimming removed 4 bases at V and 6 bases at J, with 12 bases between. The CDR3 DNA reads TGCAGCGTTGGAAGGACCACCCCCGGGGAGCTGTTTTTT. The encoded protein is CSVGRTTPGELFF.

This clonotype was observed at least ten times. The rearrangement joins TRBV10-3 to TRBJ1-4; D unresolved. This CDR3 has 14 amino acids. Trimming removed 7 bases at V and 6 bases at J, with 15 bases between. Germline CDR1 and CDR2: ENHRY and SYGVKD. The CDR3 bases are TGTGCCATCAACAAAGGACCGGACGATGAAAAACTGTTTTTT. Encoded protein: CAINKGPDDEKLFF.

This clonotype was seen repeatedly, ten times or more. Here the CDR3 reads CAIWAGKGSYEQYF. DNA for the CDR3: TGTGCCATCTGGGCTGGGAAAGGGTCCTACGAGCAGTACTTC. The rearrangement links TRBV10-3 to TRBJ2-7; D gene unclear. V lost 8 bases to trimming and J lost 1 base, with 15 bases between them. This CDR3 contains 14 residues. Germline CDR1 ENHRY, CDR2 SYGVKD.

This clonotype was counted many times. V is TRBV12-3 or TRBV12-4 and J is TRBJ2-7; possible D gene TRBD1, 6 bases. This CDR3 has 16 residues. V lost 5 bases to trimming and J lost 3 bases, with 20 bases between them. CDR3 protein: CASSTWTGTGHYEQYF. As DNA, the CDR3 is TGTGCCAGCAGTACCTGGACCGGGACGGGACACTACGAGCAGTACTTC.

This clonotype was picked up many times. The chain uses TRBV6-5 and TRBJ2-6, with TRBD1 as a possible D gene (5 bases). Trimming stripped 2 bases from V and 4 bases from J, with 18 bases between. Germline V gene lookup returns CDR1 MNHEY and CDR2 SVGAGI. The CDR3 has 18 residues. DNA for the CDR3: TGTGCCAGCAGTTACGCCACCGGCGCCAGGGCCGGGGCCAACGTCCTGACTTTC. This translates into CASSYATGARAGANVLTF.